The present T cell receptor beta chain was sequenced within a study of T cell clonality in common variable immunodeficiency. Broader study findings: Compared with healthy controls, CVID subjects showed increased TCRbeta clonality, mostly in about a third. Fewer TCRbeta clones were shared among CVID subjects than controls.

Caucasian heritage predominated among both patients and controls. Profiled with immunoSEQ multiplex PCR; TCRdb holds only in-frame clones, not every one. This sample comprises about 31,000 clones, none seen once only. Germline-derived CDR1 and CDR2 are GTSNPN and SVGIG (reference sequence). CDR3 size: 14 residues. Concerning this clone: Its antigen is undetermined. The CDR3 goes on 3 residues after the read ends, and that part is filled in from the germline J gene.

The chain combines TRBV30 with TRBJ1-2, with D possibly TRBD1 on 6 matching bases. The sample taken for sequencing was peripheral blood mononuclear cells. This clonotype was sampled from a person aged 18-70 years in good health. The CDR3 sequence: CAWGLGAVRDTYTF. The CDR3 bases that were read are TGTGCCTGGGGCCTGGGGGCCGTGCGAGATACC. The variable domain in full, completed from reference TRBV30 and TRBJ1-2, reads SQTIHQWPATLVQPVGSPLSLECTVEGTSNPNLYWYRQAAGRGLQLLFYSVGIGQISSEVPQNLSASRPQDRQFILSSKKLLLSDSGFYLCAWGLGAVRDTYTFGSGTRLTVV.